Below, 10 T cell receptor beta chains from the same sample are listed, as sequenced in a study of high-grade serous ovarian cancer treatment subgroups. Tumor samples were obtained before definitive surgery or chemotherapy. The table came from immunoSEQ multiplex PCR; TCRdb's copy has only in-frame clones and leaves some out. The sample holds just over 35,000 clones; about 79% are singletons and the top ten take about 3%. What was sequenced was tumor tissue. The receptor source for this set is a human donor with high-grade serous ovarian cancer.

The CDR3 sequence: CASRTITGGFTEAFF. The CDR3 bases are TGTGCCAGCAGGACCATCACAGGGGGCTTCACTGAAGCTTTCTTT. This rearrangement joins TRBV6-5 to TRBJ1-1; 9 positions match TRBD1. Trimming took 6 bases from V and 4 from J; bases not matched to a gene: 9. This CDR3 region has 15 residues. Germline loops: CDR1 MNHEY, CDR2 SVGAGI.

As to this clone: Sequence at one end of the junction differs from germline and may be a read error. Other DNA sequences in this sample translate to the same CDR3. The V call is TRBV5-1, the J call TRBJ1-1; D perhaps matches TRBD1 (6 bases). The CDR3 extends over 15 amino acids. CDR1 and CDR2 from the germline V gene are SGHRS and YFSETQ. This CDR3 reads CASSSQGLRNTEAFF. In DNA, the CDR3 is TGCGCCAGCAGCTCACAGGGCTTGCGGAACACTGAAGCCTTCTTT. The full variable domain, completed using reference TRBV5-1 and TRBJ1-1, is KAGVTQTPRYLIKTRGQQVTLSCSPISGHRSVSWYQQTPGQGLQFLFEYFSETQRNKGNFPGRFSGRQFSNSRSEMNVSTLELGDSALYLCASSSQGLRNTEAFFGQGTRLTVV.

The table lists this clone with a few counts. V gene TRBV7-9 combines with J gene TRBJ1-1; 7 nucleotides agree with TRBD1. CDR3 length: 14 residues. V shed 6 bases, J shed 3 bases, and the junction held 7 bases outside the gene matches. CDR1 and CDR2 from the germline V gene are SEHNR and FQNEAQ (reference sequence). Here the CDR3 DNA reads TGTGCCAGCAGTCGACAGGGTGGGGACACTGAAGCTTTCTTT. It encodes CASSRQGGDTEAFF.

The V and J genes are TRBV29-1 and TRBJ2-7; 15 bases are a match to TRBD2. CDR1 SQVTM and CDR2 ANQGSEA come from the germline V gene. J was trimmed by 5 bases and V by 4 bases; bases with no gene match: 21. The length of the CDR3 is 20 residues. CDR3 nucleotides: TGCAGCGTTGCCCCACAACACCGAGCGGGACTAGCGGGAGGAAGGGACGAGCAGTACTTC. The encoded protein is CSVAPQHRAGLAGGRDEQYF.

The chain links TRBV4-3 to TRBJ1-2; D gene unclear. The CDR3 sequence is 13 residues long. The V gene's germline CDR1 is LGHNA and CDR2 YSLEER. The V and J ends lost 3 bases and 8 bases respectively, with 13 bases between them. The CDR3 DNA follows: TGCGCCAGCAGCCAGCTAAACAGTCCGGGCTACACCTTC. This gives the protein CASSQLNSPGYTF.

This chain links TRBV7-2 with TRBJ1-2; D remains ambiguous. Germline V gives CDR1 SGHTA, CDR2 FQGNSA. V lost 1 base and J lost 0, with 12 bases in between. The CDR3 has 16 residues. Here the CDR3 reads CASSLEGTKANYGYTF. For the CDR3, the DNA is TGTGCCAGCAGCTTAGAGGGAACCAAAGCTAACTATGGCTACACCTTC.

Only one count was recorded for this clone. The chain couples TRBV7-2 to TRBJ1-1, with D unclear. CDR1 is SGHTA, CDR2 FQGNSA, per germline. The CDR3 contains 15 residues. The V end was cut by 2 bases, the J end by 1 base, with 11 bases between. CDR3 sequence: CASSLSQVGNTEAFF. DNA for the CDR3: TGTGCCAGCAGCTTATCCCAGGTTGGGAACACTGAAGCTTTCTTT.

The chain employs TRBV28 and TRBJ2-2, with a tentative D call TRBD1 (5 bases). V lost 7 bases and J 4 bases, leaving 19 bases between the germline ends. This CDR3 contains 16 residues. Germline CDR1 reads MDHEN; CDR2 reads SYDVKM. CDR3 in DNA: TGTGCCAGCATGCCGTGGGGCCAAGGGGTCACCGGGGAGCTGTTTTTT. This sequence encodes CASMPWGQGVTGELFF.

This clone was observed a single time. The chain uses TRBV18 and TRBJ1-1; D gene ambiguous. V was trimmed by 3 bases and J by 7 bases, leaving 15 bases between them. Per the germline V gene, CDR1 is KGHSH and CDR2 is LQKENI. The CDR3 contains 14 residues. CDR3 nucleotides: TGTGCCAGCTCACCGGTACCAGGTAGTGTTGAAGCTTTCTTT. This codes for CASSPVPGSVEAFF.

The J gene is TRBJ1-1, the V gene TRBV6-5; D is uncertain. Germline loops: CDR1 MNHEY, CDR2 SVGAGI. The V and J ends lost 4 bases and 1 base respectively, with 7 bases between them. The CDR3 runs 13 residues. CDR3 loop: CASSLWGNTEAFF. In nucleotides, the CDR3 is TGTGCCAGCAGTTTATGGGGGAACACTGAAGCTTTCTTT.